Each of the 4 T cell receptor beta chains below was sequenced from the same sample in a study of blood T cell repertoires in COVID-19. Profiling relied on immunoSEQ multiplex PCR, and the TCRdb table lists in-frame clones only, not all of them. The profile covers under 300,000 clones, with roughly 84% appearing a single time and about 1.5% taken by the ten largest. The sequenced material came from peripheral blood. Receptors were obtained from a middle-aged woman who had recovered from COVID-19.

The J gene is TRBJ1-2, the V gene TRBV27; 7 bases align to TRBD1. The CDR3 has 12 amino acids. V gave up 8 bases and J gave up 7 bases; unmatched junction bases: 7. Germline lookup yields CDR1 MNHEY and CDR2 SMNVEV (reference sequence). The DNA for the CDR3 is TGTGCCAGCCGGGGGACAGCGCTTGGCTACACCTTC. This translates into CASRGTALGYTF.

The CDR3 loop reads CAISPREFENIQYF. DNA for the CDR3: TGTGCCATCAGTCCCAGGGAATTCGAGAACATTCAGTACTTC. The rearrangement uses TRBV10-3 and TRBJ2-4, with D possibly being TRBD1 (5 bases). The germline CDR1 and CDR2 sequences are ENHRY and SYGVKD. The CDR3 runs to 14 residues. V was shortened by 5 bases and J by 7 bases, with 15 bases between the two germline ends.

The chain employs TRBV5-4 and TRBJ2-3; possible D gene TRBD2, 6 bases. This CDR3 is 16 amino acids long. V lost 3 bases, J lost 0 bases, and 14 bases lay in between. CDR1 and CDR2 from the germline V gene are SGHNT and YYREEE (reference sequence). The CDR3 DNA follows: TGTGCCAGCAGCTCGGAACCGACTAGTAGCACAGATACGCAGTATTTT. Its protein product is CASSSEPTSSTDTQYF.

This clone was seen a few times. This sequence joins TRBV28 and TRBJ1-2; D is uncertain. The germline V gene has CDR1 MDHEN and CDR2 SYDVKM. The CDR3 is 13 amino acids. Trimming left V 8 bases short and J 4 bases short, with 14 bases between. The CDR3 sequence: CASGLRGSYGYTF. CDR3 nucleotides: TGTGCCAGCGGCCTCCGAGGGAGCTATGGCTACACCTTC.